What follows are 5 T cell receptor beta chains derived from one specimen sequenced in a study of cytomegalovirus exposure and HLA in healthy donors. Primers: 60 Vbeta forward and 13 Jbeta reverse. Method: immunoSEQ multiplex PCR; TCRdb's copy keeps in-frame clones and lacks some. This sample has around 130,000 clones, with around three quarters found just once. The sample was PBMCs. The receptors here all came from a man aged 18 to 30 in good health and CMV-seronegative.

This clone appeared a single time. The V gene is TRBV6-1, the J gene TRBJ2-3, with 9 nucleotides matching TRBD1. Germline V gives CDR1 MNHNS, CDR2 SASEGT. J was trimmed by 6 bases and V by 3 bases; bases with no gene match: 10. This CDR3 is built from 16 residues. CDR3 region: CASSDPRDRDDDTQYF. In DNA, the CDR3 is TGTGCCAGCAGTGACCCCCGGGACAGGGACGACGATACGCAGTATTTT.

This clone has just a few counts. The chain carries TRBV6-1 and TRBJ2-3; possible D gene TRBD2, 6 bases. The V end lost 3 bases, the J end lost 2 bases, and 12 bases lay between the germline ends. Germline CDR1 MNHNS, CDR2 SASEGT. The CDR3 extends over 15 amino acids. CDR3 DNA: TGTGCCAGCAGTGATAGTCTAGCGAACACAGATACGCAGTATTTT. Protein product: CASSDSLANTDTQYF.

V gene TRBV28 combines with J gene TRBJ1-5; D call uncertain. The length of the CDR3 is 13 residues. V was trimmed by 10 bases and J by 3 bases, leaving 13 bases between them. Germline lookup yields CDR1 MDHEN and CDR2 SYDVKM. DNA of the CDR3: TGTGCCAACGGCGGGCAGATCAATCAGCCCCAGCATTTT. Protein: CANGGQINQPQHF.

The rearrangement links TRBV7-6 to TRBJ2-1; D is undetermined. The length of the CDR3 is 14 residues. Germline loops: CDR1 SGHVS, CDR2 FNYEAQ. V shed 0 bases and J shed 6 bases, with 9 bases lying between them. The CDR3 nucleotides read TGTGCCAGCAGCTTAGCGCCAGCAGGCAATGAGCAGTTCTTC. Protein product: CASSLAPAGNEQFF.

The V call is TRBV7-2, the J call TRBJ2-2; D is unresolved. The CDR3 contains 14 residues. Per the germline V gene, CDR1 is SGHTA and CDR2 is FQGNSA. The V and J ends lost 4 bases and 2 bases respectively, with 8 bases between them. The CDR3: CASSSNYNTGELFF. CDR3 bases: TGTGCCAGCAGCTCTAATTATAACACCGGGGAGCTGTTTTTT.